The text below deals with one T cell receptor (beta chain). Its antigen is not identified. TCRdb reprocessed the RACE reads via MiXCR and lists one record per CDR3 protein. The table includes over 65,000 distinct CDR3 sequences, roughly 11% detected once. Germline V CDR1 and CDR2: MDHEN, SYDVKM. The CDR3 runs 12 residues. The V and J ends lost 5 bases and 10 bases respectively, with 9 bases between them. This specimen belongs to a study of human T cells and chemical hapten exposure. The study, taken as a whole, reports: Compared to controls, expanded TCRs made significantly more large clusters of similar CDR3s. After DPC sensitization, TCRs above 1 in 1000 frequency showed no change.

Time point noted: patch test 3, about 24 weeks after DPC sensitization. Specified treatment: therapeutic diphenylcyclopropenone sensitization with weekly scalp DPC. Investigators collected blood before applying each patch test. This TCR was sampled from a woman aged 45-59 years with alopecia areata. Some clones in this sample may be carry-over from other donors' samples. Sequenced material: whole blood, taken in connection with sensitization to the hapten diphenylcyclopropenone (DPC). The V and J genes are TRBV28 and TRBJ1-6; D gene unclear. The CDR3 sequence: CASSDPLSPLHF. CDR3 in DNA: TGTGCCAGCAGTGATCCTTTGTCACCCCTCCACTTT.